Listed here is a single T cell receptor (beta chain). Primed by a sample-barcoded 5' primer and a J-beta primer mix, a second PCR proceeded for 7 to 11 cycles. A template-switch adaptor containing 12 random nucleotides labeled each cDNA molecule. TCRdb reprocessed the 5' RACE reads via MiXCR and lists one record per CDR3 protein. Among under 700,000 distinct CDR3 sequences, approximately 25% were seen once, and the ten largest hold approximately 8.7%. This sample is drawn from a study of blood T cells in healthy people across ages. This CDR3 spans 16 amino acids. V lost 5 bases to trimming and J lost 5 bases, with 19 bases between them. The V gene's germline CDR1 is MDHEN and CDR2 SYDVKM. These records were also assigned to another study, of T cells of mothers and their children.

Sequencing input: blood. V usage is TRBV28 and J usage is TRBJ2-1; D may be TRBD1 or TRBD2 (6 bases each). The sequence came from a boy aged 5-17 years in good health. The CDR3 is CASSLWGQGTDNEQFF. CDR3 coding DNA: TGTGCCAGCAGTCTGTGGGGGCAGGGGACTGACAATGAGCAGTTCTTC.